This TCR beta chain appears in the sequencing data of a study of CD8 T cells in ankylosing spondylitis. Study results and caveats: Disease-associated clonotypes exhibited CD8+ identity and were relatively infrequent in peripheral blood. Reactive arthritis synovial fluid and blood were previously reported to contain some motif variants. Reportedly, significant enrichment of disease-linked clones occurred in matched ankylosing spondylitis synovial fluid.

Germline V CDR1 and CDR2: SEHNR, FQNEAQ (reference sequence). The V and J ends lost 4 bases and 5 bases respectively, with 11 bases between them. This CDR3 region has 13 residues. In its sample, this clonotype was seen many times. Its specificity is not known. Making use of molecular barcodes, quantitative 5'-RACE generated TCR beta libraries. MiXCR, run by TCRdb on the 5' RACE reads, gives a single entry per CDR3 protein. Seen here are about 340,000 distinct CDR3 sequences, approximately 22% observed once, and the top ten hold under 15%. The clonotype was recovered from a male donor with ankylosing spondylitis or in good health (not recorded which). Sequenced: blood, either unsorted or a sorted T cell fraction (not recorded which). This chain connects TRBV7-9 to TRBJ1-2, with D tentatively TRBD1 (5 bases). CDR3 region: CASSSTALYGYTF. In DNA, the CDR3 is TGTGCCAGCAGCTCGACAGCCTTATATGGCTACACCTTC.